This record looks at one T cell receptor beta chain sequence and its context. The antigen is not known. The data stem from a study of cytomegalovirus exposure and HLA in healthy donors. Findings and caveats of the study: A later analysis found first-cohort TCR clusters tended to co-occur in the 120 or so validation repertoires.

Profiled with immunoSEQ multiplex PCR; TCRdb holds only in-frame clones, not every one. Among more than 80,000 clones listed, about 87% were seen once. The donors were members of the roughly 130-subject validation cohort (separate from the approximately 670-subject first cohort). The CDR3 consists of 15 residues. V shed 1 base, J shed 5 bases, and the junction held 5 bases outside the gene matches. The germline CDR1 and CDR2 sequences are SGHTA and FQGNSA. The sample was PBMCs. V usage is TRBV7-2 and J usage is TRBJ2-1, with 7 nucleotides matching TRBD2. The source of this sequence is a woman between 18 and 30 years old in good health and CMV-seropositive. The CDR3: CASSLGTRFHNEQFF. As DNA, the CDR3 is TGTGCCAGCAGCTTAGGGACTAGGTTTCACAATGAGCAGTTCTTC.